This TCR beta chain derives from a study of blood T cell repertoires in COVID-19 (TCRdb year 2020). With regard to the full study: Samples covering the acute and convalescent phases of COVID-19 were provided by collaborators in the United States, Italy and Spain. Where available, HLA class I and class II types were obtained from metadata supplied by the sample provider rather than from assay-based typing. The sample metadata nearly always contained a de-identified subject ID, COVID-19 status, age in years and sex. The dataset comprised deeply sampled blood TCRbeta repertoires from subjects exposed to, actively infected with, or recovered from COVID-19. The prospective study material was composed of cDNA or gDNA derived from T cells, B-cell-depleted T cells, or PBMCs. The samples were drawn from two sources: the first 160 participants of the ongoing ImmuneRACE study, and over 1,000 subjects contributed by 6 global collaborators. The repertoires were released in a freely available public database meant as a resource for research on the immune response to SARS-CoV-2. The full study reports these points: The amount of clinical and demographic metadata varied by source and participant and was provided uncurated.

Whole blood was collected in K2EDTA tubes by collaborating institutions according to the institutions' own protocols. Collaborator samples were shipped for TCRbeta analysis as frozen whole blood, isolated PBMCs, or DNA extracted from either sample type. TCRbeta CDR3 regions were amplified from genomic DNA using the immunoSEQ Assay, a bias-controlled multiplex PCR. The original methods were these. The number of nucleated cells in each sample was estimated from the amplification of reference gene primers within the assay. Sequence reads were collapsed and filtered to measure the absolute abundance of every unique TCRbeta CDR3 rearrangement. For each sample, productive Simpson clonality was calculated as the square root of Simpson's diversity index across productive rearrangements. In its TCRdb copy, this immuneACCESS table keeps in-frame sequences only and misses some clones. Where compared with another copy, unresolved V genes explain less than half of these, and the others have no known cause. V and J calls and clone size are given by that table; D and trimming were obtained from the DNA. The sample table holds about 170,000 clones, of which around 82% were seen once. The top ten hold roughly 2% of the sample.

This clone was seen once. There is no known antigen for this receptor. No qualities accompany the bases; no much larger clone lies one base away. The sequence derives from a woman at least 80 years old with acute or convalescent COVID-19. The sample comprised peripheral blood.

The sequence in DNA is TGTGCCACCAGCAGAGAACGTCTGAGCTCCTACGAGCAGTACTTC. The translation is CATSRERLSSYEQYF. The chain is assembled from TRBV15 and TRBJ2-7, with the D gene uncertain. Via the germline V gene (reference sequence), CDR1 is LNHNV and CDR2 YYDKDF. The CDR3 sequence holds 15 residues, the cysteine and phenylalanine included. Of all the DNA, just the CDR3 is kept, 45 bases in frame from base 1. The trim is 0 bases for V and 0 bases for J, with a gap of 9 bases between the germline ends. Extended through the reference TRBV15 and TRBJ2-7 proteins, this CDR3 yields the full variable domain: DAMVIQNPRYQVTQFGKPVTLSCSQTLNHNVMYWYQQKSSQAPKLLFHYYDKDFNNEADTPDNFQSRRPNTSFCFLDIRSPGLGDTAMYLCATSRERLSSYEQYFGPGTRLTVT.